This T cell receptor (beta chain) was profiled in a study of human CD8 memory T cell subsets. Study outcomes and limitations: The Chao1 estimates suggested that precursor exhausted T cells were less diverse than stem-like memory T cells.

Germline loops: CDR1 SGHNT, CDR2 YYREEE (reference sequence). CDR3 size: 12 residues. Libraries of TCR beta chains were produced by 5' RACE (UMI-labeled). TCRdb re-called the 5' RACE reads, yielding one record per CDR3 amino acid sequence without DNA. Seen in this sample are about 17,000 distinct CDR3 sequences; the ten most common clones hold approximately 5.7%. As concerns this clonotype: Its antigen is unknown.

The TCR comes from a human donor in good health. The sequencing sample was made of CD8+ stem-like memory T cells (TSCM and TCM) sorted from PBMCs. As to subset: stem-like memory CD8 T cells (TSTEM), CCR7+ PD-1- TIGIT-. This sequence joins TRBV5-4 and TRBJ2-7; TCRdb reports TRBD2, a call that lacks DNA to check it against. This chain's CDR3 is CASSLVGREQYF.